The present TCR beta chain was sequenced within a study of diagnostic markers for celiac disease (dated by TCRdb to about 2020). For this clonotype: Its antigen has not been determined.

Sequencing was carried out with an Illumina MiSeq. The reads, reprocessed by TCRdb, yield one row per CDR3 protein sequence and no DNA. The table for this sample shows some 1,500 distinct CDR3 sequences. The top ten clones comprise 15% of the sample. According to the germline V gene, CDR1 reads SGHTA and CDR2 reads FQGNSA. Taken from cysteine to phenylalanine, the CDR3 has 14 residues. No nucleotide data were recorded. Input material: either unsorted cells or a sorted T cell fraction (not recorded which). This clonotype was obtained from a human donor. This chain joins TRBV7-2 to TRBJ1-3; TCRdb's D call, TRBD1, is unchecked because there is no DNA. The CDR3 region has the sequence CASTPGGSGNTIYF. When the CDR3 is completed using the reference TRBV7-2 and TRBJ1-3 genes on either side, the full variable domain is GAGVSQSPSNKVTEKGKDVELRCDPISGHTALYWYRQSLGQGLEFLIYFQGNSAPDKSGLPSDRFSAERTGGSVSTLTIQRTQQEDSAVYLCASTPGGSGNTIYFGEGSWLTVV.